One T cell receptor beta chain is described in this entry. The antigen remains unidentified. The data originate from a study of graft-versus-host responses after intestinal transplantation. Study-wide points: Recipient marrow contained GvH clones, some of which appeared first in ileum or blood.

Sequenced by immunoSEQ multiplex PCR; TCRdb stores in-frame clones only, minus some. In the table there are tens of thousands of clones, approximately 92% of which are singletons. The starting material was PBMCs, obtained 98 days after intestinal transplantation. The source of this sequence is a human patient who received an intestinal transplant, so some T cells may come from the graft donor.

The CDR3 loop is CASSQGTSGGYEQYF. The CDR3 nucleotides are TGCGCCAGCAGCCAGGGGACTAGCGGGGGCTACGAGCAGTACTTC. The chain links TRBV4-1 to TRBJ2-7; 14 bases are shared with TRBD2. V trimming: 3 bases; J trimming: 3 bases; junction bases outside the gene matches: 1. Germline CDR1 and CDR2: MGHRA and YSYEKL. The CDR3 has 15 amino acids.